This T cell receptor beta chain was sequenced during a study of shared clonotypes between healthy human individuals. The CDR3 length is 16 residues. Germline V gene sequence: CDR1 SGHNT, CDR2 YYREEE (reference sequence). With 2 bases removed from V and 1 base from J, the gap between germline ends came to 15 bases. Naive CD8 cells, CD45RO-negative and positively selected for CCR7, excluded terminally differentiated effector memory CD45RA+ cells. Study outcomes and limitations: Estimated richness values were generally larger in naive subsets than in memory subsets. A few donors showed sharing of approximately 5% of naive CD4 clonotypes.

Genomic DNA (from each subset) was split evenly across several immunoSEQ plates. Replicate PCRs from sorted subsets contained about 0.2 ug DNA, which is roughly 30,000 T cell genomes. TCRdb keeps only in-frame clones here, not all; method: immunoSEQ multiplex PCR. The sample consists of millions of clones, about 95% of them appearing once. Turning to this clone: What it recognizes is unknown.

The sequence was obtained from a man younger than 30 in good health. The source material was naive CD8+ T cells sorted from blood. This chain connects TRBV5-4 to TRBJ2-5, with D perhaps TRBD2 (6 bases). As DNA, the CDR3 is TGTGCCAGCAGCTTCTGGGGGGTCTTTGTCCAAGAGACCCAGTACTTC. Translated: CASSFWGVFVQETQYF.